One sample yielded the 21 T cell receptor beta chains listed below, sequenced in a study of T cells in Graves' hyperthyroidism and ophthalmopathy. RNA transcripts provided the source from which TCR beta CDR3 regions were amplified. Initially, a first-round RT-PCR of the TCR CDR3 employed the HTBI primer set. In TCRdb, the multiplex PCR reads were re-called with MiXCR into one record per CDR3 protein. The sample holds fewer than 800,000 distinct CDR3 sequences, about 15% seen once. Sequenced input: blood. The receptors were sampled from a man aged 18 to 30 with Graves' hyperthyroidism.

This clonotype has more than one count but fewer than ten. The rearrangement uses TRBV9 and TRBJ2-2; TRBD2 matches 9 bases. Germline V lookup: CDR1 SGDLS, CDR2 YYNGEE. The CDR3 extends over 16 amino acids. After removal of 3 bases from V and 1 base from J, the junction contained 4 bases not matched to a gene. The CDR3 spells CASSARLAENTGELFF. For the CDR3, the DNA is TGTGCCAGCAGCGCTAGACTAGCGGAGAACACCGGGGAGCTGTTTTTT.

The V and J genes are TRBV29-1 and TRBJ1-1; D is possibly TRBD1 (6 bases). The CDR3 contains 13 residues. The V end was cut by 6 bases, the J end by 5 bases, with 16 bases between. Germline-derived CDR1 and CDR2 are SQVTM and ANQGSEA. This CDR3 reads CSVFTRGRTEAFF. The CDR3 DNA is TGCAGCGTCTTCACGCGGGGGCGGACTGAAGCTTTCTTT. The full variable domain, its missing parts supplied by reference TRBV29-1 and TRBJ1-1, is SAVISQKPSRDICQRGTSLTIQCQVDSQVTMMFWYRQQPGQSLTLIATANQGSEATYESGFVIDKFPISRPNLTFSTLTVSNMSPEDSSIYLCSVFTRGRTEAFFGQGTRLTVV.

As concerns this clonotype: A single base separates this from a much larger clone, so it may be a read error. The genes are TRBV2 and TRBJ2-7; D is ambiguous. Germline CDR1 and CDR2: SNHLY and FYNNEI. This CDR3 has 13 amino acids. The CDR3 is CTSTGPSSYEQYF. DNA for the CDR3: TGTACCAGTACGGGCCCTAGCTCCTACGAGCAGTACTTC.

This clonotype has just a few counts. The chain combines TRBV12-3 or TRBV12-4 with TRBJ2-7; weak D call: TRBD2 (5 bases). Deletions cut 3 bases from V and 0 bases from J, with 12 bases between. The CDR3 has 15 residues. Written as DNA, the CDR3 is TGTGCCAGCAGTTTTCTAGGTAGCGCCTCCTACGAGCAGTACTTC. Translation: CASSFLGSASYEQYF.

This clonotype has ten or more counts. V gene TRBV20-1 combines with J gene TRBJ2-2, with D perhaps TRBD1 (5 bases). V was pared by 3 bases and J by 2 bases, with 10 bases between. The CDR3 loop spans 14 amino acids. CDR1 is DFQATT and CDR2 is SNEGSKA in the germline V gene (reference sequence). The CDR3 DNA reads TGCAGTGCTAGGGACACCTTAAACACCGGGGAGCTGTTTTTT. Its protein product is CSARDTLNTGELFF.

This clonotype was seen only once. This clone may be a read error of a much larger clone one base away. The chain links TRBV6-1 to TRBJ1-2; possibly TRBD1 for D (5 bases). CDR1 and CDR2 from the germline V gene are MNHNS and SASEGT. This CDR3 spans 15 amino acids. Deletions cut 5 bases from V and 4 bases from J, with 17 bases between. In DNA, the CDR3 is TGTGCCAGCAGTAAAGTGTCAGGGAGCGGCTATGGCTACACCTTC. Translated: CASSKVSGSGYGYTF.

The rearrangement joins TRBV28 to TRBJ2-5, with 9 bases fitting TRBD2. CDR1 is MDHEN, CDR2 SYDVKM, per germline. CDR3 length: 12 amino acids. The V gene end was trimmed by 11 bases and the J gene end by 4 bases; junction bases not matched to a gene: 5. CDR3 amino acids: CAAAGGLETQYF. The CDR3, as DNA: TGTGCCGCGGCGGGAGGGTTAGAGACCCAGTACTTC.

Ten or more counts support this clonotype. The chain links TRBV7-9 to TRBJ2-1, with 7 bases matching TRBD2. V gave up 6 bases and J gave up 4 bases; unmatched junction bases: 9. This CDR3 is built from 15 residues. Germline loops: CDR1 SEHNR, CDR2 FQNEAQ (reference sequence). The CDR3 loop is CASRAGLGSYNEQFF. CDR3 sequence (DNA): TGTGCCAGCAGGGCCGGACTAGGAAGTTACAATGAGCAGTTCTTC.

This clonotype has at least ten counts. The rearrangement links TRBV10-2 to TRBJ2-3; 8 bases are a match to TRBD2. Trimming at V came to 0 bases and at J to 4 bases, leaving 6 bases not matched to a gene. This CDR3 region has 16 residues. Germline CDR1 WSHSY, CDR2 SAAADI. CDR3 nucleotide sequence: TGCGCCAGCAGTGAGTCAGTCGGGAGGGATTCAGATACGCAGTATTTT. Its protein product is CASSESVGRDSDTQYF.

The CDR3 protein is CASSHAIVVTEAFF. The DNA for the CDR3 is TGTGCCAGCAGCCATGCCATAGTTGTTACTGAAGCTTTCTTT. The V gene is TRBV3-1, the J gene TRBJ1-1; D call uncertain. CDR1 is LGHDT, CDR2 YNNKEL, per germline (reference sequence). The CDR3 is 14 amino acids. With 3 bases removed from V and 5 bases from J, the gap between germline ends came to 13 bases.

This clonotype was counted ten times or more. The genes are TRBV20-1 and TRBJ2-1; TRBD2 matches 7 bases. The CDR3 sequence is 16 residues long. J was trimmed by 7 bases and V by 5 bases; bases with no gene match: 17. Germline V gives CDR1 DFQATT, CDR2 SNEGSKA (reference sequence). The CDR3 DNA reads TGCAGTGCTGTAGAACCCGGCGGGAGATTGAGGAATGAGCAGTTCTTC. This gives the protein CSAVEPGGRLRNEQFF.

The chain has TRBV20-1 and TRBJ2-1, with D unclear. V lost 4 bases and J lost 4, with 17 bases in between. Looked up from germline, CDR1 is DFQATT and CDR2 is SNEGSKA (reference sequence). The CDR3 consists of 15 residues. The CDR3 DNA is TGCAGTGCTAAACAGCCCGGTGATTTTTACAATGAGCAGTTCTTC. Translation: CSAKQPGDFYNEQFF.

The DNA of the CDR3 is TGTGCCAGCAGCTTAGCCTCCGGACAGGGCTACGAGCAGTACTTC. It is translated as CASSLASGQGYEQYF. The gene calls are TRBV7-2 and TRBJ2-7, with 8 bases lining up with TRBD1. Germline V gene sequence: CDR1 SGHTA, CDR2 FQGNSA. CDR3 length: 15 amino acids. V lost 0 bases, J lost 3 bases, and 4 bases stayed unmatched.

Many counts were recorded for this clonotype. The chain links TRBV28 to TRBJ1-2, with unresolved D. Trimming pared 2 bases from V and 4 bases from J, leaving 11 bases between. The CDR3 is 14 amino acids. Germline CDR1 and CDR2: MDHEN and SYDVKM. The DNA of the CDR3 is TGTGCCAGCAGTTTAACGGTAGGGCGCTATGGCTACACCTTC. This gives the protein CASSLTVGRYGYTF.

The sample holds many counts of this clonotype. The chain links TRBV20-1 to TRBJ2-3; TRBD2 aligns across 14 bases. With 4 bases clipped from V and 3 bases from J, the junction kept 6 bases outside the gene matches. The CDR3 consists of 16 residues. The germline gives CDR1 DFQATT, CDR2 SNEGSKA (reference sequence). The CDR3 DNA reads TGCAGTGCTAAGGGACTAGCGGGAGATACGACAGATACGCAGTATTTT. The encoded protein is CSAKGLAGDTTDTQYF.

This clonotype was observed a few times. The gene calls are TRBV7-6 and TRBJ2-7; TRBD2 matches 7 bases. This CDR3 contains 16 residues. Germline-derived CDR1 and CDR2 are SGHVS and FNYEAQ. The trim removed 5 bases at V and 1 base at J, leaving 11 bases unmatched. CDR3 bases: TGTGCCAGCAGCCCCCAGGGAGGGAAGCCTTCCTACGAGCAGTACTTC. It translates to CASSPQGGKPSYEQYF.

This clonotype occurred many times. The rearrangement links TRBV5-1 to TRBJ2-3, with D unclear. Germline V gene lookup returns CDR1 SGHRS and CDR2 YFSETQ. There are 15 residues in the CDR3. The V end was cut by 0 bases, the J end by 4 bases, with 12 bases between. CDR3 amino acids: CASSLASINADTQYF. CDR3 nucleotides: TGCGCCAGCAGCTTGGCTAGTATTAACGCAGATACGCAGTATTTT.

This clonotype was counted at least ten times. The chain joins TRBV28 to TRBJ2-7, with TRBD2 matching 8 bases. Trimming cost V 8 bases and J 2 bases; bases outside gene matches: 5. The germline V gene encodes CDR1 MDHEN and CDR2 SYDVKM. The CDR3 runs to 13 residues. The CDR3 spells CASGLAGTYEQYF. CDR3 DNA sequence: TGTGCCAGCGGGCTAGCGGGTACCTACGAGCAGTACTTC.

This clonotype has ten or more counts. The V call is TRBV20-1, the J call TRBJ2-7; 8 bases align to TRBD1. With 6 bases clipped from V and 3 bases from J, the junction kept 7 bases outside the gene matches. This CDR3 is built from 13 residues. Per the germline V gene, CDR1 is DFQATT and CDR2 is SNEGSKA (reference sequence). In DNA form, the CDR3 reads TGCAGTGCAGGGACAGGCGGAGACTACGAGCAGTACTTC. It encodes CSAGTGGDYEQYF.

This rearrangement joins TRBV10-3 to TRBJ2-1; 16 bases map to TRBD2. Per germline, CDR1 ENHRY and CDR2 SYGVKD. Trimming cost V 4 bases and J 9 bases; bases outside gene matches: 9. The CDR3 loop spans 17 amino acids. DNA for the CDR3: TGTGCCATCAGTGGCCCCGGGACTAGCGGGAGGGCCAGTGAGCAGTTCTTC. This gives the protein CAISGPGTSGRASEQFF.

V gene TRBV12-5 combines with J gene TRBJ1-1; D gene uncertain. Germline-derived CDR1 and CDR2 are LGHNT and FRNRAP. V was cut by 10 bases and J by 4 bases, with 7 bases left in between. The CDR3 spans 10 residues. The CDR3 sequence is CATPGTEAFF. CDR3 bases: TGTGCTACCCCTGGCACTGAAGCTTTCTTT.